The 23 T cell receptor beta chains reported below all come from one sample, sequenced in a study of T cells in localized non-small cell lung cancer. The data were produced by immunoSEQ multiplex PCR, yet TCRdb's version contains in-frame clones alone and is incomplete. Of some 8,200 clones in the sample, roughly 59% were seen once. The sequenced sample was lymph node tissue, obtained before any cancer treatment. All receptors come from a male donor aged 60 or over with stage I squamous cell lung carcinoma.

This clone was seen more than once but under ten times. The chain employs TRBV6-8 and TRBJ2-1, with D possibly TRBD1 on 5 matching bases. Trimming pared 4 bases from V and 8 bases from J, leaving 12 bases between. The CDR3 extends over 13 amino acids. Per the germline V gene, CDR1 is MNHGY and CDR2 is SAAAGT. This CDR3 reads CASSFGQWDEQFF. The CDR3, as DNA: TGTGCCAGCAGTTTTGGACAATGGGATGAGCAGTTCTTC.

The chain recombines TRBV19 with TRBJ2-3; 12 nucleotides match TRBD2. CDR3 length: 15 amino acids. CDR1 and CDR2 (germline): LNHDA, SQIVND (reference sequence). V gave up 5 bases and J gave up 5 bases; unmatched junction bases: 5. CDR3 coding DNA: TGTGCCAGTAGTGACCTAGCGGGAGGGAGAGATACGCAGTATTTT. Amino acid sequence: CASSDLAGGRDTQYF.

In its sample, this clone is medium-sized. The chain links TRBV11-3 to TRBJ2-5, with D possibly being TRBD1 (6 bases). The germline V gene has CDR1 SGHNT and CDR2 YENEEA. The ends were cut back, 0 bases at V and 4 bases at J, with 12 bases in the middle. The CDR3 sequence is 15 residues long. The CDR3 DNA reads as TGTGCCAGCAGCTTAGAGGCAGGGGCGCGAGAGACCCAGTACTTC. Its protein is CASSLEAGARETQYF.

The chain is built from TRBV10-2 and TRBJ2-1; tentative D call: TRBD2 (5 bases). V shed 0 bases and J shed 8 bases, with 8 bases lying between them. Germline loops: CDR1 WSHSY, CDR2 SAAADI. The CDR3 spans 13 residues. Written as DNA, the CDR3 is TGCGCCAGCAGTGAGTCAGCGGTCCATGAGCAGTTCTTC. Its translation: CASSESAVHEQFF.

The gene calls are TRBV18 and TRBJ2-4; perhaps TRBD1 as D (5 bases). Germline V CDR1 and CDR2: KGHSH, LQKENI. Trimming left V 2 bases short and J 5 bases short, with 13 bases between. The CDR3 runs 15 residues. In DNA form, the CDR3 reads TGTGCCAGCTCACCATTAGGGGCTGGACAAAACATTCAGTACTTC. Translating it yields CASSPLGAGQNIQYF.

The count of this clone is one. The V and J genes are TRBV29-1 and TRBJ2-1; D perhaps matches TRBD1 (5 bases). In germline, CDR1 is SQVTM, CDR2 ANQGSEA. The CDR3 runs 12 residues. The V and J ends lost 4 bases and 4 bases respectively, with 8 bases between them. CDR3 DNA: TGCAGCGTTGTGACAGTTTACAATGAGCAGTTCTTC. Amino acids: CSVVTVYNEQFF.

A few counts support this clone. This chain connects TRBV6-8 to TRBJ2-3; no reliable D call. The CDR3 is 16 residues long. Between the trimmed V and J ends, which lost 4 bases and 5 bases, there was a span of 19 bases. Germline V lookup: CDR1 MNHGY, CDR2 SAAAGT. The CDR3: CASSFRTAVGIDTQYF. In DNA, the CDR3 is TGTGCCAGCAGTTTCAGGACCGCCGTGGGTATAGATACGCAGTATTTT.

V and J are TRBV7-7 and TRBJ1-1; D gene uncertain. Germline assignment: CDR1 SSHAT and CDR2 FNYEAQ (reference sequence). Trimming took off 3 bases at V and 0 bases at J, with 8 bases between the two ends. The CDR3 loop spans 14 amino acids. The CDR3 loop is CASSLGRMNTEAFF. CDR3 DNA sequence: TGTGCCAGCAGCTTGGGCAGGATGAACACTGAAGCTTTCTTT.

The chain has TRBV28 and TRBJ1-5; no definite D call. Germline-derived CDR1 and CDR2 are MDHEN and SYDVKM. This CDR3 is built from 13 residues. V gave up 3 bases and J gave up 4 bases, with 7 bases separating them. The CDR3 nucleotides are TGTGCCAGCAGTTTCGGTAGGAATCAGCCCCAGCATTTT. Protein: CASSFGRNQPQHF.

In this sample, this clone turned up once. J is TRBJ2-1 and V is TRBV11-3; weak D call: TRBD2 (6 bases). The CDR3 spans 15 residues. CDR1 SGHNT and CDR2 YENEEA come from the germline V gene. V lost 3 bases and J lost 3, with 12 bases in between. The DNA of the CDR3 is TGTGCCAGCAGCTTGGGGGGTGGGAACTACAATGAGCAGTTCTTC. This gives the protein CASSLGGGNYNEQFF. The variable domain in full, with the rest retrieved from reference TRBV11-3 and TRBJ2-1, is EAGVVQSPRYKIIEKKQPVAFWCNPISGHNTLYWYLQNLGQGPELLIRYENEEAVDDSQLPKDRFSAERLKGVDSTLKIQPAELGDSAVYLCASSLGGGNYNEQFFGPGTRLTVL.

Within the sample, this clone is hyperexpanded. The J gene is TRBJ1-1, the V gene TRBV18; D unclear. This CDR3 spans 14 amino acids. Trimming cost V 7 bases and J 3 bases, with 15 bases left between them. The germline V gene has CDR1 KGHSH and CDR2 LQKENI. The CDR3 region has the DNA TGTGCCAGCTTATCCTTAGCGGGTGACACTGAAGCTTTCTTT. It specifies CASLSLAGDTEAFF.

The rearrangement joins TRBV18 to TRBJ1-4, with TRBD1 as a possible D gene (6 bases). Germline lookup yields CDR1 KGHSH and CDR2 LQKENI. The CDR3 length is 14 residues. V lost 4 bases, J lost 3 bases, and 9 bases lay in between. CDR3 nucleotides: TGTGCCAGCTCACTTCGACAGGCTAATGAAAAACTGTTTTTT. Translated, it gives CASSLRQANEKLFF.

CDR3 sequence reads: CASSRTGQGFTGELFF. The CDR3 DNA reads as TGTGCCAGCAGCCGTACTGGACAGGGGTTCACCGGGGAGCTGTTTTTT. The chain is built from TRBV14 and TRBJ2-2, with 9 bases identical to TRBD1. Germline CDR1 SGHDN, CDR2 FVKESK. The ends lost 4 bases at V and 4 bases at J; junction bases unmatched: 7. This CDR3 has 16 residues.

This chain uses TRBV6-8 with TRBJ1-1, with no clear D. The length of the CDR3 is 13 residues. Trimming pared 7 bases from V and 2 bases from J, leaving 11 bases between. Germline-derived CDR1 and CDR2 are MNHGY and SAAAGT. The CDR3 nucleotides read TGTGCCAGCATGCTGGACGGAAACACTGAAGCTTTCTTT. Its translation: CASMLDGNTEAFF.

This clone occurred a few times. The chain combines TRBV9 with TRBJ2-6; D remains ambiguous. The CDR3 is made up of 15 amino acids. In germline, CDR1 is SGDLS, CDR2 YYNGEE. Trimming took 7 bases from V and 5 from J, leaving 16 bases between them. This chain's CDR3 is CASAIKQSRANVLTF. CDR3 DNA sequence: TGTGCCAGCGCTATCAAACAAAGTCGGGCCAACGTCCTGACTTTC.

The J gene is TRBJ2-2, the V gene TRBV25-1; D may be TRBD2 (6 bases). Per germline, CDR1 MGHDK and CDR2 SYGVNS. Trimming shortened V by 8 bases and J by 4 bases, and 14 bases separated the two germline ends. The CDR3 extends over 14 amino acids. DNA of the CDR3: TGTGCCAGCGGGGGGTCGTTTGGCACCGGGGAGCTGTTTTTT. Translation gives CASGGSFGTGELFF.

In its sample, this clone was seen a few times. One base lacks a clear read or is ambiguous, giving the residue X. The gene calls are TRBV5-1 and TRBJ2-2; 9 bases match TRBD1. The CDR3 runs 16 residues. The germline CDR1 and CDR2 sequences are SGHRS and YFSETQ. V dropped 2 bases and J dropped 10; count of bases not matched to a gene: 12. The CDR3 bases are TGCGCCAGCAGCTTCGRGACAGGGGGACTGAATGTGGAGCTGTTTTTT. It specifies CASSFXTGGLNVELFF.

This clone occurred a few times. The rearrangement links TRBV4-1 to TRBJ1-1; D may be TRBD1 (5 bases). Germline lookup yields CDR1 MGHRA and CDR2 YSYEKL. V was trimmed by 0 bases and J by 1 base, leaving 9 bases between them. CDR3 length: 15 amino acids. CDR3 bases: TGCGCCAGCAGCCAAGATAGGGGAGGGAACACTGAAGCTTTCTTT. It translates to CASSQDRGGNTEAFF.

V and J are TRBV28 and TRBJ2-7; D perhaps matches TRBD2 (6 bases). The V end lost 6 bases, the J end lost 2 bases, and 17 bases lay between the germline ends. CDR3 size: 15 residues. The germline CDR1 and CDR2 sequences are MDHEN and SYDVKM. CDR3: CASSLPRDSTYEQYF. CDR3 in DNA: TGTGCCAGCAGCCTCCCCCGGGACTCGACCTACGAGCAGTACTTC. The full variable domain, completed using reference TRBV28 and TRBJ2-7, is DVKVTQSSRYLVKRTGEKVFLECVQDMDHENMFWYRQDPGLGLRLIYFSYDVKMKEKGDIPEGYSVSREKKERFSLILESASTNQTSMYLCASSLPRDSTYEQYFGPGTRLTVT.

As regards this clone: Mismatch with germline at one junction end may stem from a read error. The CDR3 sequence is CASSFPLDRPPRTGELFF. The CDR3 DNA reads as TGTGCTAGTAGTTTCCCCCTCGACAGACCCCCGAGGACCGGGGAGCTGTTTTTT. The chain uses TRBV12-5 and TRBJ2-2, with D maybe TRBD1 (5 bases). CDR3 length: 18 residues. The germline CDR1 and CDR2 sequences are LGHNT and FRNRAP.

The chain has TRBV19 and TRBJ1-1; D remains ambiguous. Germline V gives CDR1 LNHDA, CDR2 SQIVND (reference sequence). The CDR3 spans 11 residues. Trimming took off 4 bases at V and 10 bases at J, with 10 bases between the two ends. CDR3 region: CASSRVGGAFF. The CDR3 DNA is TGTGCCAGTAGTAGGGTTGGCGGAGCTTTCTTT.

V gene TRBV9 combines with J gene TRBJ1-2; D possibly corresponds to TRBD1 (6 bases). In germline, CDR1 is SGDLS, CDR2 YYNGEE. CDR3 size: 15 residues. V was shortened by 0 bases and J by 8 bases, with 17 bases between the two germline ends. CDR3 region: CASSVDDRLVGGYTF. As DNA, the CDR3 is TGTGCCAGCAGCGTAGACGACAGGTTGGTGGGGGGCTACACCTTC. The full variable domain, in which reference TRBV9 and TRBJ1-2 provide the parts outside the CDR3, is DSGVTQTPKHLITATGQRVTLRCSPRSGDLSVYWYQQSLDQGLQFLIQYYNGEERAKGNILERFSAQQFPDLHSELNLSSLELGDSALYFCASSVDDRLVGGYTFGSGTRLTVV.

The J gene is TRBJ2-1, the V gene TRBV25-1, with 7 bases identical to TRBD2. The germline V gene encodes CDR1 MGHDK and CDR2 SYGVNS. V lost 4 bases and J lost 1; bases outside the gene matches: 10. The CDR3 loop spans 17 amino acids. In DNA, the CDR3 is TGTGCCAGCAGTGGTCCGACTAGCCTAAGTTCCTACAATGAGCAGTTCTTC. Encoded protein: CASSGPTSLSSYNEQFF. The entire variable domain, with the rest obtained from reference TRBV25-1 and TRBJ2-1, is as follows: EADIYQTPRYLVIGTGKKITLECSQTMGHDKMYWYQQDPGMELHLIHYSYGVNSTEKGDLSSESTVSRIRTEHFPLTLESARPSHTSQYLCASSGPTSLSSYNEQFFGPGTRLTVL.